This T cell receptor (beta chain) was identified in a study of Graves' ophthalmopathy and Graves' hyperthyroidism. Study-wide results and caveats: Sensitivity of around 85% and specificity of 70% to 84% were achieved when a 13-signature model separated ophthalmopathy from stable hyperthyroidism.

Among the exclusions were patients with other autoimmune diseases, uncontrolled infections, pregnancy or lactation. The germline V gene has CDR1 MNHEY and CDR2 SVGAGI. The CDR3 loop spans 11 amino acids. Unmatched junction bases numbered 3, after V lost 6 bases and J lost 8 bases. About this clonotype: Its target is not known.

RNA transcripts provided the template for amplifying TCR beta CDR3 regions. A first-round RT-PCR used HTBI primers, followed by a second-round multiplex PCR. TCRdb independently ran MiXCR on the multiplex PCR reads; one entry per CDR3 protein. The repertoire consists of more than 1,000,000 distinct CDR3 sequences, with about 35% occurring once and the leading ten covering around 10%. The specimen sequenced was peripheral blood or thyroid tissue (not recorded which). This sequence originates from an adult man with Graves' hyperthyroidism. The chain joins TRBV6-5 to TRBJ1-1, with 7 bases aligning to TRBD1. The CDR3 nucleotides read TGTGCCAGCAGAGAGGGACAGGAAGCTTTCTTT. Translating gives CASREGQEAFF.